This is a list of T cell receptor beta chains from one sample in a study of cytomegalovirus exposure and HLA in healthy donors. Assay used: immunoSEQ multiplex PCR; TCRdb lists only in-frame clones, some missing. The ten top clones account for 1.3% to 1.5%, within a sample of more than 70,000 clones. Specimen: PBMCs. Source of these receptors: a woman aged 55-75 years in good health and CMV-seronegative. The CDR3 runs from the conserved cysteine through the conserved F or W. D genes are given only for firm matches.

v_gene: TRBV2; j_gene: TRBJ2-7; d_gene: -; CDR3nt: TGTGCCAGCAGTCGGAGCGAGCAGTACTTC; CDR3aa: CASSRSEQYF
v_gene: TRBV30; j_gene: TRBJ1-2; d_gene: TRBD1; CDR3nt: TGTGCCTGGAGTCGGCCGGGACAGGGGCAAGACGGCTACACCTTC; CDR3aa: CAWSRPGQGQDGYTF
v_gene: TRBV7-9; j_gene: TRBJ1-5; d_gene: TRBD1; CDR3nt: TGTGCCAGCAGCCTTGGACAGGGGGGTCAGCCCCAGCATTTT; CDR3aa: CASSLGQGGQPQHF
v_gene: TRBV5-4; j_gene: TRBJ2-3; d_gene: TRBD2; CDR3nt: TGTGCCAGCAGCTTGCCCGCTAGCGGGATGAGGGGGGATACGCAGTATTTT; CDR3aa: CASSLPASGMRGDTQYF
v_gene: TRBV19; j_gene: TRBJ1-2; d_gene: TRBD1; CDR3nt: TGTGCCAGTAGTCTACGGGACAGGGGGTTGACTAACTATGGCTACACCTTC; CDR3aa: CASSLRDRGLTNYGYTF
v_gene: TRBV19; j_gene: TRBJ1-6; d_gene: -; CDR3nt: TGTGCCAGTCTCAACACCGAGAGGACCTATAATTCACCCCTCCACTTT; CDR3aa: CASLNTERTYNSPLHF
v_gene: TRBV7-9; j_gene: TRBJ2-2; d_gene: -; CDR3nt: TGTGCCAGCAGCTGGCAGGGGAACACCGGGGAGCTGTTTTTT; CDR3aa: CASSWQGNTGELFF
v_gene: TRBV19; j_gene: TRBJ2-5; d_gene: -; CDR3nt: TGTGCCAGTAGTATTACAGGACAGCAAGAGACCCAGTACTTC; CDR3aa: CASSITGQQETQYF
v_gene: TRBV28; j_gene: TRBJ2-3; d_gene: -; CDR3nt: TGTGCCAGCAGTACACAGGGTGTAGATACGCAGTATTTT; CDR3aa: CASSTQGVDTQYF
v_gene: TRBV5-4; j_gene: TRBJ2-5; d_gene: -; CDR3nt: TGTGCCAGCAACTCCTTGGAGGGATCGGGCGAGACCCAGTACTTC; CDR3aa: CASNSLEGSGETQYF
v_gene: TRBV6-1; j_gene: TRBJ2-3; d_gene: TRBD1; CDR3nt: TGTGCCAGCAGTGAAGAAACAGGGGGCACAGATACGCAGTATTTT; CDR3aa: CASSEETGGTDTQYF
v_gene: TRBV7-2; j_gene: TRBJ2-7; d_gene: TRBD2; CDR3nt: TGTGCCAGCAGCTGGACTAGCGGGAGGGGCGAGCAGTACTTC; CDR3aa: CASSWTSGRGEQYF
v_gene: TRBV28; j_gene: TRBJ2-7; d_gene: TRBD1; CDR3nt: TGTGCCAGCAGCGCCGGGACAGGGGCGGACGAGCAGTACTTC; CDR3aa: CASSAGTGADEQYF
v_gene: TRBV7-3; j_gene: TRBJ1-2; d_gene: -; CDR3nt: TGTGCCAGCAGCCCAGGGCATTCTAACTATGGCTACACCTTC; CDR3aa: CASSPGHSNYGYTF
v_gene: TRBV18; j_gene: TRBJ2-7; d_gene: -; CDR3nt: TGTGCCAGCTCACCTAGTACAGGGGTCCGGGAGGAGCAGTACTTC; CDR3aa: CASSPSTGVREEQYF
v_gene: TRBV5-1; j_gene: TRBJ2-5; d_gene: TRBD2; CDR3nt: TGCGCCAGCAGCTGGGGGGGTAAAGAAGAGACCCAGTACTTC; CDR3aa: CASSWGGKEETQYF
v_gene: TRBV10-3; j_gene: TRBJ2-2; d_gene: TRBD1; CDR3nt: TGTGCCATTAAAAAGGACAGGGTGACCGGGGAGCTGTTTTTT; CDR3aa: CAIKKDRVTGELFF
v_gene: TRBV6-4; j_gene: TRBJ2-1; d_gene: TRBD2; CDR3nt: TGTGCCAGCAGTATGAGCGGGGGTAACAATGAGCAGTTCTTC; CDR3aa: CASSMSGGNNEQFF
v_gene: TRBV9; j_gene: TRBJ2-1; d_gene: TRBD2; CDR3nt: TGTGCCAGCAGCGGCCGGACTAGCCCGCACAATGAGCAGTTCTTC; CDR3aa: CASSGRTSPHNEQFF
v_gene: TRBV6-5; j_gene: TRBJ1-3; d_gene: TRBD1; CDR3nt: TGTGCCAGCAGTTACTCGAGTCCGACAGGGGGAAACACCATATATTTT; CDR3aa: CASSYSSPTGGNTIYF
v_gene: TRBV11-3; j_gene: TRBJ2-1; d_gene: -; CDR3nt: TGTGCCAGCAGCTCCCGGACTCGGGGGTCCTACAATGAGCAGTTCTTC; CDR3aa: CASSSRTRGSYNEQFF
v_gene: TRBV10-3; j_gene: TRBJ1-3; d_gene: TRBD1; CDR3nt: TGTGCCATCAGTGGGGACAGCGGACCTGGAAACACCATATATTTT; CDR3aa: CAISGDSGPGNTIYF
v_gene: TRBV5-8; j_gene: TRBJ1-1; d_gene: TRBD1; CDR3nt: TGTGCCAGCAGCTTAGCCATCCTTAGACAGGGCCTTAATGAAGCTTTCTTT; CDR3aa: CASSLAILRQGLNEAFF
v_gene: TRBV5-1; j_gene: TRBJ1-4; d_gene: -; CDR3nt: TGCGCCAGCAGCTCCTGGACAGATGGAGGTGAAAAACTGTTTTTT; CDR3aa: CASSSWTDGGEKLFF
v_gene: TRBV6-1; j_gene: TRBJ2-7; d_gene: -; CDR3nt: TGTGCCAGCAAACCCAGGTTCTCCTACGAGCAGTACTTC; CDR3aa: CASKPRFSYEQYF
v_gene: TRBV10-3; j_gene: TRBJ2-7; d_gene: TRBD1; CDR3nt: TGTGCCATCAGTGATGAGACAGGGGGCTACGAGCAGTACTTC; CDR3aa: CAISDETGGYEQYF
v_gene: TRBV2; j_gene: TRBJ2-7; d_gene: -; CDR3nt: TGTGCCAGCCACTCACCGGGGGCCTACGAGCAGTACTTC; CDR3aa: CASHSPGAYEQYF
v_gene: TRBV2; j_gene: TRBJ1-5; d_gene: -; CDR3nt: TGTGCCAGCAGTCGAGGGCACGCCATGGATAATCAGCCCCAGCATTTT; CDR3aa: CASSRGHAMDNQPQHF
v_gene: TRBV11-3; j_gene: TRBJ2-3; d_gene: -; CDR3nt: TGTGCCAGCAGCCAGGGCGGGGGCGCGGTAGATACGCAGTATTTT; CDR3aa: CASSQGGGAVDTQYF
v_gene: TRBV20-1; j_gene: TRBJ1-4; d_gene: -; CDR3nt: TGCAGTGCTAGAGTACGGGAAAAACTGTTTTTT; CDR3aa: CSARVREKLFF
v_gene: TRBV4-1; j_gene: TRBJ1-2; d_gene: TRBD1; CDR3nt: TGCGCCAGCAGCCAAGAGAAAGACAGGGGCAACTATGGCTACACCTTC; CDR3aa: CASSQEKDRGNYGYTF
v_gene: TRBV18; j_gene: TRBJ2-7; d_gene: TRBD1; CDR3nt: TGTGCCAGCTCATCTACGACCGGGACAGGGTCCTACGAGCAGTACTTC; CDR3aa: CASSSTTGTGSYEQYF
v_gene: TRBV9; j_gene: TRBJ1-1; d_gene: -; CDR3nt: TGTGCCAGCAGCGGCCTTGGAGGGCGGCGGGCTTTCTTT; CDR3aa: CASSGLGGRRAFF
v_gene: TRBV5-1; j_gene: TRBJ1-5; d_gene: -; CDR3nt: TGCGCCAGCAGCTTGGGTACAGCAAGCAATCAGCCCCAGCATTTT; CDR3aa: CASSLGTASNQPQHF
v_gene: TRBV2; j_gene: TRBJ2-7; d_gene: -; CDR3nt: TGTGCCAGCAGTGTGGACTGGTCCCCCTACGAGCAGTACTTC; CDR3aa: CASSVDWSPYEQYF
v_gene: TRBV6-5; j_gene: TRBJ2-7; d_gene: -; CDR3nt: TGTGCCAGCAGTTACTCGATAATAGCGGCTACCTACGAGCAGTACTTC; CDR3aa: CASSYSIIAATYEQYF
v_gene: TRBV18; j_gene: TRBJ2-1; d_gene: TRBD2; CDR3nt: TGTGCCAGCTCACCAAGGTATCTAGCGGGAGGAAATAATGAGCAGTTCTTC; CDR3aa: CASSPRYLAGGNNEQFF
v_gene: TRBV27; j_gene: TRBJ2-7; d_gene: TRBD1; CDR3nt: TGTGCCAGCAGTTTATCTGGGACAGGGTCCTACGAGCAGTACTTC; CDR3aa: CASSLSGTGSYEQYF
v_gene: TRBV15; j_gene: TRBJ1-1; d_gene: -; CDR3nt: TGTGCCACCAGCCCAACAGGGAACACTGAAGCTTTCTTT; CDR3aa: CATSPTGNTEAFF
v_gene: TRBV19; j_gene: TRBJ2-1; d_gene: TRBD2; CDR3nt: TGTGCCAGTAGAGCGGGGTGGGGTAGTAGAAATGAGCAGTTCTTC; CDR3aa: CASRAGWGSRNEQFF
v_gene: TRBV2; j_gene: TRBJ2-3; d_gene: -; CDR3nt: TGTGCCAGCAGTGACAAGCGGAGCACAGATACGCAGTATTTT; CDR3aa: CASSDKRSTDTQYF
v_gene: TRBV28; j_gene: TRBJ2-2; d_gene: -; CDR3nt: TGTGCCAGCACCGAAGCTGGGCTAGCTAGCGGGGAGCTGTTTTTT; CDR3aa: CASTEAGLASGELFF
v_gene: TRBV10-3; j_gene: TRBJ2-2; d_gene: -; CDR3nt: TGTGCCATCAGTGCGGAGCGAGACACCGGGGAGCTGTTTTTT; CDR3aa: CAISAERDTGELFF